These T cell receptor beta chains were read from a single sample in a study of human T cells and chemical hapten exposure. One entry per CDR3 protein results from TCRdb running MiXCR on the RACE reads. In the table there are hundreds of thousands of distinct CDR3 sequences, around 6% of which are singletons. The source was whole blood, collected in connection with sensitization to the hapten diphenylcyclopropenone (DPC). The receptors were gathered from a woman aged 18-35 years with alopecia areata. Some clones in this sample may be carry-over from other donors' samples. CDR3s include the opening cysteine and the closing phenylalanine or tryptophan. D genes are given only for firm matches. Only some rows state a clone size, as once, few, many or a class for expanded clones.

D gene	clone size	V gene	J gene	CDR3 DNA	CDR3 protein
TRBD2	many	TRBV20-1	TRBJ2-7	TGCAGTGCTAGACCCACTAGCGGGGGGTCCTCCTACGAGCAGTACTTC	CSARPTSGGSSYEQYF
TRBD2	many	TRBV5-1	TRBJ2-5	TGCGCCAGCAGCTTGGGCGGGGGGGCCGAGGAGACCCAGTACTTC	CASSLGGGAEETQYF
TRBD2	.	TRBV9	TRBJ2-1	TGTGCCAGCAGCGGCGGGACTAGCGGGGGGGCTTACTCCTACAATGAGCAGTTCTTC	CASSGGTSGGAYSYNEQFF
.	few	TRBV5-1	TRBJ1-4	TGCGCCAGCAAACCAACAGCCGGGGTACAGGAAAAACTGTTTTTT	CASKPTAGVQEKLFF
.	few	TRBV3-1	TRBJ1-6	TGTGCCAGCAGAGAACAGGGCTTCGGACCCCTCCACTTT	CASREQGFGPLHF
.	few	TRBV6-2/TRBV6-3	TRBJ1-4	TGTGCCAGCAGTTCCGGGACGCATGAAAAACTGTTTTTT	CASSSGTHEKLFF
.	.	TRBV5-1	TRBJ2-7	TGCGCCAGCAGCTTGGAACATCGGGCTGGTGAGCAGTACTTC	CASSLEHRAGEQYF
.	.	TRBV12-3/TRBV12-4	TRBJ2-2	TGTGCCAGCAGTTGGGGTAGGGGGGATCCTACCGGGGAGCTGTTTTTT	CASSWGRGDPTGELFF
.	.	TRBV29-1	TRBJ2-2	TGCAGCGCCGTGAGGGATTCTTCGGCCGGGGAGCTGTTTTTT	CSAVRDSSAGELFF
.	.	TRBV7-9	TRBJ1-5	TGTGCCAGCAGCTCCGGAGATTACGGGCAGCCCCAGCATTTT	CASSSGDYGQPQHF
.	.	TRBV6-2/TRBV6-3	TRBJ2-6	TGTGCCAGCAGTTTTCGAACAGGGTCTGGGGCCAACGTCCTGACTTTC	CASSFRTGSGANVLTF
TRBD2	.	TRBV12-3/TRBV12-4	TRBJ2-3	TGTGCCAGCACCATAGCGGGGGGTTTCACAGATACGCAGTATTTT	CASTIAGGFTDTQYF
.	few	TRBV2	TRBJ2-3	TGTGCCAGCAGGGGCTCTTGGCGAGATACGCAGTATTTT	CASRGSWRDTQYF
.	.	TRBV5-1	TRBJ2-5	TGCGCCAGCAGCTTGGAAGGCGGGGGCGAGACCCAGTACTTC	CASSLEGGGETQYF
.	.	TRBV5-1	TRBJ1-1	TGCGCCAGCAGCCCGCAGGGACCATGGGACACTGAAGCTTTCTTT	CASSPQGPWDTEAFF
TRBD2	few	TRBV10-2	TRBJ2-1	TGCGCCAGCAAGACTAGCGGGGCGAGCTCCTACAATGAGCAGTTCTTC	CASKTSGASSYNEQFF
TRBD1	.	TRBV9	TRBJ2-4	TGTGCCAGCAGCTCAGGACAGGGGCTAGCCAAAAACATTCAGTACTTC	CASSSGQGLAKNIQYF
.	many	TRBV7-9	TRBJ1-4	TGTGCCAGCAGCTTAAGCCAGGGGAATGAAAAACTGTTTTTT	CASSLSQGNEKLFF
TRBD2	few	TRBV3-1	TRBJ2-3	TGTGCCAGCAGCGGACTAGCGGGGGGGGATACGCAGTATTTT	CASSGLAGGDTQYF
.	many	TRBV5-1	TRBJ2-5	TGCGCCAGCAGCGGTTCCCGAGCTAAAGAGACCCAGTACTTC	CASSGSRAKETQYF
.	many	TRBV29-1	TRBJ1-3	TGCAGCGTTCCAGGGCCTGGAAACACCATATATTTT	CSVPGPGNTIYF
.	.	TRBV9	TRBJ2-7	TGTGCCAGCAGCGTATTGCGGGGTAGCTCCTACGAGCAGTACTTC	CASSVLRGSSYEQYF
.	.	TRBV24-1	TRBJ2-3	TGTGCCACCAGGGATCAGGGCACAGATACGCAGTATTTT	CATRDQGTDTQYF
TRBD2	few	TRBV3-1	TRBJ2-1	TGTGCCAGCAGCCAGGCCGGGACTAGTGTGGCCCTGGAGCAGTTCTTC	CASSQAGTSVALEQFF
.	many	TRBV5-1	TRBJ1-5	TGCGCCAGCAGCTTGGGCCAGGGGCGTGATCAGCCCCAGCATTTT	CASSLGQGRDQPQHF
TRBD1	many	TRBV4-1	TRBJ1-4	TGCGCCAGCAGCCAAGATGTGGGGACAGGGAGGGGAAAACTGTTTTTT	CASSQDVGTGRGKLFF
.	many	TRBV5-4	TRBJ1-1	TGTGCCAGCAGCTTCCCCGGCCAGTACACTGAAGCTTTCTTT	CASSFPGQYTEAFF
TRBD2	.	TRBV11-2	TRBJ2-3	TGTGCCAGCAGGACGAATAAAGCGGGGGCCGCATCAGATACGCAGTATTTT	CASRTNKAGAASDTQYF
TRBD1	.	TRBV20-1	TRBJ1-2	TGCAGTGCCTATAGTCTTTCGGACAGGAACTATGACTACACCTTC	CSAYSLSDRNYDYTF
TRBD1	many	TRBV6-2/TRBV6-3	TRBJ1-5	TGTGCCAGCAGCCGTGGGACAGACAATCAGCCCCAGCATTTT	CASSRGTDNQPQHF
.	few	TRBV6-1	TRBJ1-6	TGTGCCAGCAGTCTACGACTAGCCTATAATTCACCCCTCCACTTT	CASSLRLAYNSPLHF
.	few	TRBV7-9	TRBJ2-5	TGTGCCAGCAGCACGGGACTGGGTCGAGAGACCCAGTACTTC	CASSTGLGRETQYF
.	many	TRBV6-5	TRBJ2-7	TGTGCCAGCAGTTTTACTGCCGGGGAGACCTACGAGCAGTACTTC	CASSFTAGETYEQYF
.	.	TRBV12-3/TRBV12-4	TRBJ1-6	TGTGCCAGCAGTTTAAAATTGGCGGGACTTTCAAGCTCCTATAATTCACCCCTCCACTTT	CASSLKLAGLSSSYNSPLHF
.	few	TRBV18	TRBJ2-3	TGTGCCAGCTCACCATGGGGGACCGACACAGATACGCAGTATTTT	CASSPWGTDTDTQYF
.	.	TRBV4-2	TRBJ1-1	TGTGCCAGCAGCTCAACAGGGAAAACGAACACTGAAGCTTTCTTT	CASSSTGKTNTEAFF
.	few	TRBV2	TRBJ1-1	TGTGCCAGCGGCAAAAGGGAGGAATTCACTGAAGCTTTCTTT	CASGKREEFTEAFF
.	.	TRBV6-6	TRBJ2-7	TGTGCCAGCAGCGCCAAATCTCGGTCTAAGGGGGAGCAGTACTTC	CASSAKSRSKGEQYF
.	few	TRBV7-6	TRBJ2-3	TGTGCCAGCAGCCGGACAGCCAGCACAGATACGCAGTATTTT	CASSRTASTDTQYF
TRBD2	few	TRBV6-2/TRBV6-3	TRBJ2-3	TGTGCCAGCAGTTACCTTACTAGCGGAACCGGAACAGATACGCAGTATTTT	CASSYLTSGTGTDTQYF
.	many	TRBV12-3/TRBV12-4	TRBJ2-3	TGTGCCAGCAGTTCTCCCCCCGAAGGCGCAGATACGCAGTATTTT	CASSSPPEGADTQYF
TRBD1	.	TRBV7-2	TRBJ1-2	TGTGCCAGCAGCTTCTCATCGGGACAGAACTATGGCTACACCTTC	CASSFSSGQNYGYTF
.	many	TRBV6-5	TRBJ1-5	TGTGCCAGCAGTTACTCGGGACTCCATAGCAATCAGCCCCAGCATTTT	CASSYSGLHSNQPQHF
.	many	TRBV10-3	TRBJ2-7	TGTGCCACGCAGGTCTCCTACGAGCAGTACTTC	CATQVSYEQYF
TRBD1	few	TRBV6-5	TRBJ2-2	TGTGCCAGCAGACCTACAGGGGGCATTCACACCGGGGAGCTGTTTTTT	CASRPTGGIHTGELFF
.	many	TRBV27	TRBJ1-1	TGTGCCAGCAGTTTCACCGGGGACGGCCTGATGAACACTGAAGCTTTCTTT	CASSFTGDGLMNTEAFF
TRBD2	many	TRBV20-1	TRBJ2-7	TGCAGTGCTAGGATTTCCCGCGGGGGGGCCAGGGAGCAGTACTTC	CSARISRGGAREQYF
.	.	TRBV20-1	TRBJ2-1	TGCAGTGCTAGATATCTGGGGGAGCGCAATGAGCAGTTCTTC	CSARYLGERNEQFF
.	many	TRBV3-1	TRBJ2-7	TGTGCCAGCAGCCCGGGGACCGACACCACGGACTACGAGCAGTACTTC	CASSPGTDTTDYEQYF
.	few	TRBV2	TRBJ1-2	TGTGCCAGCAGTGTAAGAGGGGAAGGTGGCTACACCTTC	CASSVRGEGGYTF
.	few	TRBV5-1	TRBJ2-1	TGCGCCAGCAGCTCCGGCTTTCAGGATAGCCCGGGACTGACCTACAATGAGCAGTTCTTC	CASSSGFQDSPGLTYNEQFF
TRBD1	many	TRBV6-6	TRBJ1-6	TGTGCCTGTCGGGACAGAAATTCACCCCTCCACTTT	CACRDRNSPLHF
TRBD1	few	TRBV7-9	TRBJ1-2	TGTGCCAGCAGCTTAGCTGGGGACAGGGGGCTTCATGGCTACACCTTC	CASSLAGDRGLHGYTF
.	many	TRBV11-2	TRBJ2-5	TGTGCCAGCAGCTCCAAGGGGAGGCCTGGGGAGACCCAGTACTTC	CASSSKGRPGETQYF
.	many	TRBV3-1	TRBJ1-6	TGTGCCAGCCACGGGCCGGGTGACTCACCCCTCCACTTT	CASHGPGDSPLHF